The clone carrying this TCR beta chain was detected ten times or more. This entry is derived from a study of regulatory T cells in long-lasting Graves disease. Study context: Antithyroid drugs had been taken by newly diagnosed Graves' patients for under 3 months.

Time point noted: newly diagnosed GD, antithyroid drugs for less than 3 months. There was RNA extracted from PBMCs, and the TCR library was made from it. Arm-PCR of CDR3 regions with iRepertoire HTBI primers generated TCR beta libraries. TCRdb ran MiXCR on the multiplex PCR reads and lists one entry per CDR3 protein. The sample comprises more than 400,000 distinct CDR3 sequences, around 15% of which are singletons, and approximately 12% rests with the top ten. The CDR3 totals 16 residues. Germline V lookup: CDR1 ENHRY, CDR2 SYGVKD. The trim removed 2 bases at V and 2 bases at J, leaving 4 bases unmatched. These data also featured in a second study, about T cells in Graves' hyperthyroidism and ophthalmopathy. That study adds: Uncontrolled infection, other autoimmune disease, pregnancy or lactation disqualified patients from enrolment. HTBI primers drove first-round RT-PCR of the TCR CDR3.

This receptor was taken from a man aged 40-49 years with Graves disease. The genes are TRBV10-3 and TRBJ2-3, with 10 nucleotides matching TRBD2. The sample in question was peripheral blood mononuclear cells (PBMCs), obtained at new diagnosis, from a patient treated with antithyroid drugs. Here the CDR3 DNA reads TGTGCCATCAGTGAGGGCCTAGCGGGAGCCACAGATACGCAGTATTTT. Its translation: CAISEGLAGATDTQYF.